This is a list of T cell receptor beta chains from one sample in a study of glioma-infiltrating T cells. TCRdb fed the multiplex PCR reads into MiXCR, producing one record per CDR3 protein. The table lists some 160,000 distinct CDR3 sequences, 43% of them singletons. Material: glioma tissue, nonneoplastic brain tissue, or PBMCs (not recorded which). The origin of the receptors is a human donor with low-grade glioma or glioblastoma, undergoing nonglioma brain surgery, or in good health (not recorded which). Both conserved end residues are part of each CDR3. A D gene is named only where the DNA matches it firmly. Part of the rows lack a size; the others show once, few, many or a class for expanded clones.

v_call,j_call,d_call,clone_size,cdr3_aa
TRBV10-2,TRBJ2-7,.,many,CASSSGLVSHEQYF
TRBV28,TRBJ1-1,.,many,CASSFLGRRAFF
TRBV24-1,TRBJ2-6,.,once,CATSGDSGANVLTF
TRBV28,TRBJ2-7,.,many,CASTLSRAYEQYF
TRBV18,TRBJ2-1,TRBD2,.,CASSPAGTSEYNEQFF
TRBV18,TRBJ1-1,.,few,CASSPSQGWIGNTEAFF
TRBV19,TRBJ2-5,.,.,CASSPTGAGTETQYF
TRBV6-1,TRBJ1-2,.,many,CASTNTARANYGYTF
TRBV5-4,TRBJ2-7,.,few,CASSLDGSGIYEQYF
TRBV7-2,TRBJ2-2,TRBD2,.,CARSLTSGRGTGELFF
TRBV4-1,TRBJ1-1,.,many,CASSQDLWGDTEAFF
TRBV5-1,TRBJ2-7,.,.,CASSLVDGTYEQYF
TRBV19,TRBJ2-2,.,.,CASSPGVIAKTGELFF
TRBV20-1,TRBJ2-7,TRBD2,many,CSASRTSEHEQYF
TRBV19,TRBJ1-2,.,.,CASSPGDYRYTF
TRBV6-2/TRBV6-3,TRBJ2-7,.,once,CASSSRQRDYEQYF
TRBV20-1,TRBJ1-6,.,many,CSARIGGGGWSPLHF
TRBV20-1,TRBJ2-6,.,.,CSAYCSGANVLTF
TRBV29-1,TRBJ2-3,.,many,CSVTPSCTDTQYF
TRBV6-1,TRBJ2-1,.,many,CASSRSSSYNEQFF
TRBV12-3/TRBV12-4,TRBJ1-5,.,few,CASSPDRGNQPQHF
TRBV18,TRBJ1-6,TRBD1,once,CASYPTGDQGSPLHF
TRBV27,TRBJ2-1,TRBD2,many,CASGRSGSFSYNEQFF
TRBV28,TRBJ2-7,.,few,CASSLFRARDFHSYEQYF
TRBV15,TRBJ2-3,TRBD2,.,CATSGSGRGTDTQYF
TRBV6-4,TRBJ2-7,TRBD2,few,CAPSYGPGLGWEQYF
TRBV3-1,TRBJ1-5,.,many,CASSQDFRDQPQHF
TRBV5-1,TRBJ1-1,.,few,CASSLAIAGATEAFF
TRBV4-2,TRBJ2-5,TRBD2,few,CASSPGVLTGLAGEIQETQYF
TRBV19,TRBJ2-1,.,.,CASSIDFSNEQFF
TRBV11-2,TRBJ1-5,.,.,CASSLEIGGPQHF
TRBV4-1,TRBJ2-5,.,.,CASSQVAVQDTQYF
TRBV7-9,TRBJ2-5,TRBD2,many,CASSLELAEETQYF
TRBV7-6,TRBJ2-5,.,.,CASSSTREKTQYF
TRBV3-1,TRBJ1-2,TRBD1,many,CASSLGTATHGYTF
TRBV6-9,TRBJ2-3,.,once,CASSSYRKTTPQQYF
TRBV28,TRBJ2-4,.,few,CASSLAILAKNIKYF
TRBV27,TRBJ2-5,TRBD1,many,CASASQGAGTQYF
TRBV28,TRBJ2-3,.,.,CASSTVGTDTQYF
TRBV28,TRBJ1-1,.,.,CASSLQQGMNTKAFF
TRBV7-9,TRBJ2-5,TRBD2,many,CASSSTSGSRETQYF
TRBV28,TRBJ2-1,TRBD2,.,CSTKAGGSYNEQFF
TRBV2,TRBJ2-1,TRBD2,.,CAFLAGGTDEQFF
TRBV5-4,TRBJ2-3,.,many,CASSLVSDPDTQYF
TRBV19,TRBJ1-2,.,.,CASSIKGLQGVSYTF
TRBV28,TRBJ1-5,.,many,CASSLRGWGDQPQHF
TRBV20-1,TRBJ2-3,TRBD2,.,CSARGAGTDRQYF
TRBV12-3/TRBV12-4,TRBJ2-7,.,.,CASSPQWGFSYYEQYF
TRBV28,TRBJ1-5,TRBD1,many,CASSLLGQGAVGLYSNQPQHF
TRBV19,TRBJ1-1,.,few,CASSISGVGTEAFF